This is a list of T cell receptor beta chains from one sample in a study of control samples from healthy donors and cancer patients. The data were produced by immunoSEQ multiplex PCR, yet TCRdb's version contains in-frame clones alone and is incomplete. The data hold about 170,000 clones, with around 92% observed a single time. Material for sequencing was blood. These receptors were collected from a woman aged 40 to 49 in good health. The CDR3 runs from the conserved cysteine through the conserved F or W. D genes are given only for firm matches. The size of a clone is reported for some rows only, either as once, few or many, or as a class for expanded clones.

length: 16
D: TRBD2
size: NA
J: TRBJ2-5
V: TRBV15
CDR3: CATSRGLADTQETQYF
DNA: TGTGCCACCAGCAGAGGACTAGCGGACACCCAAGAGACCCAGTACTTC

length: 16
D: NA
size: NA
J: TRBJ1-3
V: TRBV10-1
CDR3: CASPVLGRSSGNTIYF
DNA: TGCGCCAGTCCCGTACTCGGGAGGAGCTCTGGAAACACCATATATTTT

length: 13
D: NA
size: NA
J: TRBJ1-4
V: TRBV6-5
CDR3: CASKRTGKEKLFF
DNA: TGTGCCAGCAAGAGAACCGGGAAGGAAAAACTGTTTTTT

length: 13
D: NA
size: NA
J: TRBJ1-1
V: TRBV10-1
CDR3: CASSGHSNTEAFF
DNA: TGCGCCAGCTCGGGACATTCGAACACTGAAGCTTTCTTT

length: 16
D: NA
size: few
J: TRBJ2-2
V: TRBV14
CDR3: CASSPFFGSNTGELFF
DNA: TGTGCCAGCAGCCCCTTCTTCGGGTCAAACACCGGGGAGCTGTTTTTT

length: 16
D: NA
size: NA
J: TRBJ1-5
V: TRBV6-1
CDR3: CASSEARQISNQPQHF
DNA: TGTGCCAGCAGTGAAGCGCGGCAGATTAGCAATCAGCCCCAGCATTTT

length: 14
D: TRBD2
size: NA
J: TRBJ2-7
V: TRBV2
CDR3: CASKPGLPSYEQYF
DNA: TGTGCCAGCAAACCGGGACTACCGTCCTACGAGCAGTACTTC

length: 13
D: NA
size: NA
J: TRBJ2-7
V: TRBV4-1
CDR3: CASSQDGRNEQYF
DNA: TGCGCCAGCAGCCAAGATGGGAGGAACGAGCAGTACTTC

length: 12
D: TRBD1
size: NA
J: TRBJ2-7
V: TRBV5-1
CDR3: CASSPTGDEQYF
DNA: TGCGCCAGCAGCCCGACAGGGGACGAGCAGTACTTC

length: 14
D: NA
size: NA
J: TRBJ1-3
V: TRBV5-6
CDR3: CASSPTDTGNTIYF
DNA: TGTGCCAGCAGCCCGACAGATACCGGAAACACCATATATTTT

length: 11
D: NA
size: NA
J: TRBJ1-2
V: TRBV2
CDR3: CASIANYGYTF
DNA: TGTGCCAGCATAGCTAACTATGGCTACACCTTC

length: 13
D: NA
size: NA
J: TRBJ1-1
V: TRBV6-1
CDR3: CASSEIGGTEAFF
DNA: TGTGCCAGCAGTGAAATTGGGGGCACTGAAGCTTTCTTT

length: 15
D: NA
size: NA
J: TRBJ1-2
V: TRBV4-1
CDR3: CASSPSRTTNYGYTF
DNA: TGCGCCAGCAGCCCGTCAAGGACGACTAACTATGGCTACACCTTC

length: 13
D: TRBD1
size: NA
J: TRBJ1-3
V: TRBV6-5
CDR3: CASRNRGTNTIYF
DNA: TGTGCCAGCAGGAACAGGGGGACAAACACCATATATTTT

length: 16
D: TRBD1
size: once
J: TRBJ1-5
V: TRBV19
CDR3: CASSKKIQGGNQPQHF
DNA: TGTGCCAGTAGTAAAAAGATACAGGGGGGCAATCAGCCCCAGCATTTT

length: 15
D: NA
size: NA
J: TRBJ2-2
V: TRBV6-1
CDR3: CASSELAGNIGELFF
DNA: TGTGCCAGCAGTGAACTGGCAGGAAATATCGGGGAGCTGTTTTTT

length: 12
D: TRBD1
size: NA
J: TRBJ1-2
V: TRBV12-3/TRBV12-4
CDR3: CASSTQTGGYTF
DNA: TGTGCCAGCAGTACTCAGACAGGGGGCTACACCTTC

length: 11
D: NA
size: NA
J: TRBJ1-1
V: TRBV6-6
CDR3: CASRRSAEAFF
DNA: TGTGCCAGCAGACGGAGTGCTGAAGCTTTCTTT

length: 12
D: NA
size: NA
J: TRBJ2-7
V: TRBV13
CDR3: CASSRLSVEQYF
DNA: TGTGCCAGCAGCCGATTATCGGTCGAGCAGTACTTC

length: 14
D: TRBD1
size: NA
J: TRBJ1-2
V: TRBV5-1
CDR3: CASSVGTAAYGYTF
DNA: TGCGCCAGCAGCGTAGGGACAGCTGCCTATGGCTACACCTTC

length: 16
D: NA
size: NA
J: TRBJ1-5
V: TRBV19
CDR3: CASRGRGKDSNQPQHF
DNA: TGTGCCAGTAGGGGGCGGGGAAAGGACAGCAATCAGCCCCAGCATTTT

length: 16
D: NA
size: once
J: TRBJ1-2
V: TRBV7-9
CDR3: CASSQGLVRPNYGYTF
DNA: TGTGCCAGCAGCCAGGGCCTTGTAAGGCCTAACTATGGCTACACCTTC

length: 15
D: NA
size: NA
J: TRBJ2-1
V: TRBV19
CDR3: CASRAGHSSYNEQFF
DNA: TGTGCCAGCCGGGCGGGGCATAGCTCCTACAATGAGCAGTTCTTC

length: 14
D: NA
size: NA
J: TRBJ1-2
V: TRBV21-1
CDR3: CASSKEGRGDGYTF
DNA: TGTGCCAGCAGCAAAGAAGGCAGGGGGGATGGCTACACCTTC

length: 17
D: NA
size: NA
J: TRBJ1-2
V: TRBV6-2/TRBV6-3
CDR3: CASSYLHNLEANYGYTF
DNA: TGTGCCAGCAGTTACCTCCACAACCTTGAAGCTAACTATGGCTACACCTTC

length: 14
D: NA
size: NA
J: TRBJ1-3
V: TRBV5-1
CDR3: CASSLQGSGNTIYF
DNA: TGCGCCAGCAGTCTTCAGGGGTCTGGAAACACCATATATTTT

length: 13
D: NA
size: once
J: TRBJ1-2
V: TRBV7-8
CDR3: CASSEDSHYGYTF
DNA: TGTGCCAGCAGCGAAGACAGCCACTATGGCTACACCTTC

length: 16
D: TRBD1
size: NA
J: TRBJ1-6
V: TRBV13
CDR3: CASSLGMGQGGSPLHF
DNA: TGTGCCAGCAGCTTAGGGATGGGACAGGGGGGGTCACCCCTCCACTTT

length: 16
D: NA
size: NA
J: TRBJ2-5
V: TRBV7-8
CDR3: CASSPGASGLLGTQYF
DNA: TGTGCCAGCAGCCCGGGGGCCTCAGGCCTGCTAGGGACCCAGTACTTC

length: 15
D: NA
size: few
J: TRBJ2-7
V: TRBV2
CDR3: CASLQEGSLSYEQYF
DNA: TGTGCCAGCTTACAGGAAGGCTCCCTCTCCTACGAGCAGTACTTC

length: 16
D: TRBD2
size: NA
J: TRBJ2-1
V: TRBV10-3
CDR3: CAISAGLAGGYNEQFF
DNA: TGTGCCATCAGTGCCGGACTAGCGGGGGGGTACAATGAGCAGTTCTTC

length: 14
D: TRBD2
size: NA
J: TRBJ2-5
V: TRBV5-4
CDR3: CASSPGGAGETQYF
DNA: TGTGCCAGCAGCCCGGGGGGGGCGGGAGAGACCCAGTACTTC

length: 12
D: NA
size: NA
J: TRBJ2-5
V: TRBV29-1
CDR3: CSTAGGEETQYF
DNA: TGCAGTACCGCCGGGGGTGAGGAGACCCAGTACTTC

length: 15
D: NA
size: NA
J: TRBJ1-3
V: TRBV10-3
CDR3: CAISGLVDSGNTIYF
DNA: TGTGCCATCAGTGGGTTAGTGGACTCTGGAAACACCATATATTTT

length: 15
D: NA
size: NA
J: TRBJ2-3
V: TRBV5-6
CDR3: CASSSNGQSTDTQYF
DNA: TGTGCCAGCAGCTCGAACGGACAGAGCACAGATACGCAGTATTTT

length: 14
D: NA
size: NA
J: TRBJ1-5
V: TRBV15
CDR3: CATSSQGSNQPQHF
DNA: TGTGCCACCAGCAGTCAGGGAAGCAATCAGCCCCAGCATTTT

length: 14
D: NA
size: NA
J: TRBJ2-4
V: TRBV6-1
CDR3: CASSEGPAKNIQYF
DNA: TGTGCCAGCAGTGAGGGACCAGCCAAAAACATTCAGTACTTC

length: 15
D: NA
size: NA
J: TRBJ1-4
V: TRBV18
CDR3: CASSPRSPTNEKLFF
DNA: TGTGCCAGCTCACCACGGAGTCCAACTAATGAAAAACTGTTTTTT

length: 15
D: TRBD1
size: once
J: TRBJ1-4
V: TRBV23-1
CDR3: CASSPGRGRVEKLFF
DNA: TGCGCCAGCAGTCCTGGGAGGGGGCGCGTGGAAAAACTGTTTTTT

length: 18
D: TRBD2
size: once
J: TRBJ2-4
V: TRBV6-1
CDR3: CASSAPQRGGAGGGFQYF
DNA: TGTGCCAGCAGTGCCCCCCAGCGGGGGGGCGCCGGCGGGGGGTTTCAGTACTTC

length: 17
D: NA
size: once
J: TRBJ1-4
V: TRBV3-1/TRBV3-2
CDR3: CASSPPPGRARNEKLFF
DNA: TGTGCCAGCAGCCCGCCCCCCGGCAGGGCGAGAAATGAAAAACTGTTTTTT

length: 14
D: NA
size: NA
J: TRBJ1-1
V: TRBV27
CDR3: CASSPQGVGTEAFF
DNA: TGTGCCAGCAGTCCACAGGGTGTAGGGACTGAAGCTTTCTTT

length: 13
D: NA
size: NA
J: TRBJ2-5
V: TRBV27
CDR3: CASSPWPGETQYF
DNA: TGTGCCAGCAGCCCATGGCCGGGGGAGACCCAGTACTTC

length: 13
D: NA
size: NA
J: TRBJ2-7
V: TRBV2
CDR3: CASSEGPSYEQYF
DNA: TGTGCCAGCAGTGAGGGGCCATCCTACGAGCAGTACTTC

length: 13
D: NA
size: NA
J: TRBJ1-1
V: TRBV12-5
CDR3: CASGSETGSGAFF
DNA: TGTGCTAGTGGTTCTGAAACAGGATCCGGAGCTTTCTTT

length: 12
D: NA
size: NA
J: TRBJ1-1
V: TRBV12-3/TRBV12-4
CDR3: CASSFASGLPFF
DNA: TGTGCCAGCAGTTTCGCTTCGGGACTGCCTTTCTTT

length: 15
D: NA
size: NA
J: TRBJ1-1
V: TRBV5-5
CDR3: CASSSTAGMNTEAFF
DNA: TGTGCCAGCAGCTCGACCGCGGGGATGAACACTGAAGCTTTCTTT

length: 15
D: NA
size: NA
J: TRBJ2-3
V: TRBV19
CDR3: CASSISLGSTDTQYF
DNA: TGTGCCAGTAGTATTTCCTTAGGCAGCACAGATACGCAGTATTTT

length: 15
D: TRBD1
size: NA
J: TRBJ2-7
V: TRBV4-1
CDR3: CASSQDPGGIYEQYF
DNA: TGCGCCAGCAGCCAAGACCCAGGGGGTATCTACGAGCAGTACTTC

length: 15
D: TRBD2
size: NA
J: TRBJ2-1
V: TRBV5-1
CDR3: CASSGPGLAYNEQFF
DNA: TGCGCCAGCAGCGGGCCGGGACTAGCATACAATGAGCAGTTCTTC

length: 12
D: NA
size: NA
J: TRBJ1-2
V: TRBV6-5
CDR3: CASSYVDNSYTF
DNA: TGTGCCAGCAGTTATGTGGACAACAGCTACACCTTC

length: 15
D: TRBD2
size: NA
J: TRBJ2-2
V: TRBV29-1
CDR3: CSVQLAGANTGELFF
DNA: TGCAGCGTACAACTAGCGGGGGCGAACACCGGGGAGCTGTTTTTT

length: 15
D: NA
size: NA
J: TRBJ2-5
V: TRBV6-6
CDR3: CASRTEGGPGETQYF
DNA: TGTGCCAGCCGAACCGAGGGGGGGCCGGGAGAGACCCAGTACTTC

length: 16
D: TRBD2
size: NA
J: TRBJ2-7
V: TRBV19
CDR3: CASSIVSGGSSYEQYF
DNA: TGTGCCAGTAGTATAGTTAGCGGGGGATCCTCCTACGAGCAGTACTTC

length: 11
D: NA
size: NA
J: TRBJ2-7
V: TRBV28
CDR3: CASSPRGEQYF
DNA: TGTGCCAGCAGTCCGAGGGGCGAGCAGTACTTC

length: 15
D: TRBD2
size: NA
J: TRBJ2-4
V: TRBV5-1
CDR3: CASSLGSSGVNIQYF
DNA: TGCGCCAGCAGCTTGGGGTCCAGCGGGGTGAACATTCAGTACTTC

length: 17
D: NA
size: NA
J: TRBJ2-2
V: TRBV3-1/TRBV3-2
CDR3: CASSQDYGGLRTGELFF
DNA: TGTGCCAGCAGCCAAGATTATGGGGGTCTGAGGACCGGGGAGCTGTTTTTT

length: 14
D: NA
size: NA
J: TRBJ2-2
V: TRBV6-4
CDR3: CASSEGGPTGELFF
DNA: TGTGCCAGCAGTGAGGGGGGACCCACCGGGGAGCTGTTTTTT

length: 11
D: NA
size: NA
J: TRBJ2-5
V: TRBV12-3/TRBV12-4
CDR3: CASSREETQYF
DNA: TGTGCCAGCAGCCGAGAAGAGACCCAGTACTTC